The 10 T cell receptor beta chains in this list originate from one sample, sequenced in a study of T cell responses to AZD1222 COVID-19 vaccine. Only in-frame clones appear in the TCRdb table, and some are missing; sequencing was by immunoSEQ multiplex PCR. This sample has about 150,000 clones, with about 92% found just once. This specimen was peripheral blood, taken 28 days after the second AZD1222 dose. The receptor set was obtained from an adult who received the AZD1222 COVID-19 vaccine.

The chain recombines TRBV10-1 with TRBJ2-3; TRBD2 matches at 7 bases. The V segment lost 3 bases and the J segment 6 bases; nucleotides outside the gene matches: 9. Germline lookup yields CDR1 WNHNN and CDR2 SYGVQD (reference sequence). The CDR3 runs 15 residues. Here the CDR3 DNA reads TGCGCCAGCAGTGACGCTAGCGGCCGAATGGATACGCAGTATTTT. Amino acid sequence: CASSDASGRMDTQYF.

V and J are TRBV2 and TRBJ1-3, with D possibly matching TRBD1 (6 bases). This CDR3 contains 15 residues. The V gene's germline CDR1 is SNHLY and CDR2 FYNNEI. Trimming shortened V by 6 bases and J by 1 base, and 13 bases separated the two germline ends. Here the CDR3 reads CASRGRTGSGNTIYF. In DNA, the CDR3 is TGTGCCAGCAGGGGGAGAACAGGGTCTGGAAACACCATATATTTT.

This rearrangement joins TRBV5-1 to TRBJ2-2; no definite D call. From germline, CDR1 is SGHRS and CDR2 YFSETQ. The length of the CDR3 is 12 residues. With 2 bases removed from V and 3 bases from J, the gap between germline ends came to 2 bases. The CDR3 region is CASSLDTGELFF. The CDR3 DNA reads as TGCGCCAGCAGCTTAGACACCGGGGAGCTGTTTTTT.

The gene calls are TRBV28 and TRBJ1-1; D possibly corresponds to TRBD1 (5 bases). Trimming took off 8 bases at V and 0 bases at J, with 16 bases between the two ends. CDR1 MDHEN and CDR2 SYDVKM come from the germline V gene. The CDR3 loop spans 15 amino acids. In DNA form, the CDR3 reads TGTGCCAGCCGATATTTCGACAGCATGAACACTGAAGCTTTCTTT. It specifies CASRYFDSMNTEAFF.

The V call is TRBV30, the J call TRBJ2-7, with TRBD2 matching over 10 bases. There are 13 residues in the CDR3. Unmatched junction bases numbered 4, after V lost 3 bases and J lost 5 bases. From germline, CDR1 is GTSNPN and CDR2 SVGIG (reference sequence). The CDR3 loop reads CAWSTSGIHEQYF. The CDR3 nucleotides read TGTGCCTGGAGCACTAGCGGGATCCACGAGCAGTACTTC.

The V gene is TRBV7-8, the J gene TRBJ2-1, with TRBD2 identical over 10 bases. The CDR3 totals 17 residues. Unmatched junction bases numbered 9, after V lost 6 bases and J lost 1 base. Germline assignment: CDR1 SGHVS and CDR2 FQNEAQ. DNA of the CDR3: TGTGCCAGCAGATTCATTTCTAGCGGGAGTTCCTACAATGAGCAGTTCTTC. Its translation: CASRFISSGSSYNEQFF.

The chain recombines TRBV19 with TRBJ2-2, with 11 positions matching TRBD1. Germline CDR1 and CDR2: LNHDA and SQIVND (reference sequence). Trimming at V came to 5 bases and at J to 5 bases, leaving 1 base not matched to a gene. This CDR3 has 14 amino acids. The CDR3 is CASSGTGGTGELFF. CDR3 bases: TGTGCCAGTAGTGGGACAGGGGGAACCGGGGAGCTGTTTTTT. Looking up the rest from reference TRBV19 and TRBJ2-2 gives the full variable domain: DGGITQSPKYLFRKEGQNVTLSCEQNLNHDAMYWYRQDPGQGLRLIYYSQIVNDFQKGDIAEGYSVSREKKESFPLTVTSAQKNPTAFYLCASSGTGGTGELFFGEGSRLTVL.

J is TRBJ1-2 and V is TRBV19; weak D call: TRBD1 (6 bases). V dropped 3 bases and J dropped 2 bases, with 13 bases sitting between them. CDR3 length: 15 residues. Germline values: CDR1 LNHDA, CDR2 SQIVND (reference sequence). The DNA of the CDR3 is TGTGCCAGTAGTATGACCCAGGGGACGAACTATGGCTACACCTTC. This encodes CASSMTQGTNYGYTF.

V is TRBV30 and J is TRBJ1-2; 9 nucleotides align to TRBD1. Germline values: CDR1 GTSNPN, CDR2 SVGIG (reference sequence). There are 12 residues in the CDR3. The J segment lost 9 bases and the V segment lost 5 bases, leaving 7 bases of the junction unmatched. The CDR3 region is CAWETGTGRYTF. CDR3 DNA: TGTGCCTGGGAGACCGGGACAGGGCGCTACACCTTC.

The CDR3 nucleotides are TGCGCCAGCAGCCTGGGGACTAGCGGGAGGCGGGGAGATACGCAGTATTTT. Protein product: CASSLGTSGRRGDTQYF. The chain carries TRBV4-1 and TRBJ2-3, with TRBD2 matching 15 bases. The CDR3 consists of 17 residues. The germline gives CDR1 MGHRA, CDR2 YSYEKL. Trimming removed 4 bases from V and 5 bases from J; junction bases left unmatched: 7.